This T cell receptor beta chain was sequenced for a study of T cells in Graves' hyperthyroidism and ophthalmopathy. Amplified regions were TCR beta CDR3 sequences from RNA transcripts. Carried out on the TCR CDR3, a first-round RT-PCR used the HTBI primer set. TCRdb re-called the multiplex PCR reads with MiXCR, one entry per CDR3 protein. The sample has around 500,000 distinct CDR3 sequences; around 15% are singletons. Study results and limitations: Ophthalmopathy cases were set apart from stable hyperthyroidism by a 13 V-J model.

V lost 8 bases and J 0 bases, leaving 10 bases between the germline ends. CDR3 length: 13 residues. From germline, CDR1 is LNHDA and CDR2 SQIVND (reference sequence). This clonotype occurred a few times. The antigen is undetermined. This chain links TRBV19 with TRBJ1-1; D gene unclear. The material sequenced was blood. The TCR comes from a woman younger than 35 with Graves' hyperthyroidism. The CDR3 nucleotides are TGTGCCAGTCAGAGCCTCATGAACACTGAAGCTTTCTTT. It yields the protein CASQSLMNTEAFF.